This T cell receptor (beta chain) was captured by sequencing in a study of blood T cell repertoires in COVID-19. Assay: immunoSEQ multiplex PCR; the TCRdb copy retains only in-frame clones and omits some. The sample carries a few hundred thousand clones, approximately 93% recorded once. Within 2 weeks of study entry, exposed participants had contacted a PCR-confirmed or clinician-diagnosed COVID-19 case. This sequence originates from a middle-aged woman who had been exposed to COVID-19. Sequencing was performed on PBMCs or T cells enriched from blood (not recorded which).

In nucleotides, the CDR3 is TGCGCCAGCAGCCAACAACAGGGGGCGCCTGAAAAACTGTTTTTT. As protein: CASSQQQGAPEKLFF. V usage is TRBV4-3 and J usage is TRBJ1-4, with TRBD1 identical over 9 bases. The CDR3 spans 15 residues. With V trimmed by 2 bases and J by 7 bases, 5 bases remained unmatched. Germline V gives CDR1 LGHNA, CDR2 YSLEER.